One sample yielded the 11 T cell receptor beta chains listed below, sequenced in a study of T cells after yellow fever vaccination. TCRdb independently ran MiXCR on the 5' RACE reads; one entry per CDR3 protein. The sample shows approximately 240,000 distinct CDR3 sequences, 3.6% of them seen only once. Here the sequenced sample was PBMCs, taken 15 days after the yellow fever booster vaccination. The receptor source for this set is a young man who received the YFV17D yellow fever vaccine.

This clonotype showed up many times. The chain joins TRBV28 to TRBJ1-1; D gene ambiguous. Germline V gene data show CDR1 as MDHEN and CDR2 as SYDVKM. Trimming took off 6 bases at V and 0 bases at J, with 11 bases between the two ends. The length of the CDR3 is 14 residues. The CDR3 DNA sequence: TGTGCCAGCAGAAACGACCGAATGAACACTGAAGCTTTCTTT. It codes for CASRNDRMNTEAFF.

This clonotype was picked up many times. The rearrangement uses TRBV4-3 and TRBJ1-2; D is perhaps TRBD1 (5 bases). The CDR3 consists of 14 residues. Germline CDR1 and CDR2: LGHNA and YSLEER. The germline V and J ends were trimmed by 3 bases and 4 bases, with 12 bases remaining between them. In DNA form, the CDR3 reads TGCGCCAGCAGCCAGGACGACAGCACCTATGGCTACACCTTC. Amino acids: CASSQDDSTYGYTF.

This clonotype was counted many times. The chain is built from TRBV15 and TRBJ2-1; D unclear. V was pared by 2 bases and J by 0 bases, with 11 bases between. Germline lookup yields CDR1 LNHNV and CDR2 YYDKDF (reference sequence). CDR3 length: 16 residues. Here the CDR3 DNA reads TGTGCCACCAGCAGAACTGGCCACCGCTCCTACAATGAGCAGTTCTTC. Its protein product is CATSRTGHRSYNEQFF. Full variable domain (missing parts from reference TRBV15 and TRBJ2-1): DAMVIQNPRYQVTQFGKPVTLSCSQTLNHNVMYWYQQKSSQAPKLLFHYYDKDFNNEADTPDNFQSRRPNTSFCFLDIRSPGLGDTAMYLCATSRTGHRSYNEQFFGPGTRLTVL.

This clonotype was seen at least ten times. V and J are TRBV6-1 and TRBJ1-6; the match to TRBD1 covers 8 bases. CDR3 length: 16 amino acids. Losses at the gene ends were 6 bases for V and 0 bases for J; bases not matched to a gene: 4. The germline V gene encodes CDR1 MNHNS and CDR2 SASEGT. CDR3 DNA sequence: TGTGCCAGCAGCGGACAGGGAAGCTCCTATAATTCACCCCTCCACTTT. Translating it yields CASSGQGSSYNSPLHF.

This clonotype was recorded many times. The gene calls are TRBV20-1 and TRBJ2-7, with 7 bases aligning to TRBD1. This CDR3 comprises 14 residues. V was pared by 6 bases and J by 0 bases, with 8 bases of the junction left unmatched. Germline assignment: CDR1 DFQATT and CDR2 SNEGSKA (reference sequence). CDR3 amino acids: CSARKTGSSYEQYV. The CDR3 DNA follows: TGCAGTGCCAGAAAGACAGGGAGCTCCTACGAGCAGTACGTC.

At least ten counts were recorded for this clonotype. The chain links TRBV5-1 to TRBJ1-3; TRBD1 might be the D (6 bases). Germline CDR1 SGHRS, CDR2 YFSETQ. The CDR3 length is 16 residues. The germline V and J ends were trimmed by 4 bases and 0 bases, with 14 bases remaining between them. CDR3 in DNA: TGCGCCAGCAGCGAACGAGGACAGCTCTCTGGAAACACCATATATTTT. The encoded protein is CASSERGQLSGNTIYF.

The chain combines TRBV7-9 with TRBJ1-6; weak D call: TRBD1 (5 bases). The germline CDR1 and CDR2 sequences are SEHNR and FQNEAQ (reference sequence). The CDR3 length is 15 residues. V lost 5 bases to trimming and J lost 9 bases, with 17 bases between them. CDR3 loop: CASSTIQGGRSPLHF. The CDR3, as DNA: TGTGCCAGCAGCACAATCCAGGGTGGCCGTTCACCCCTCCACTTT.

In its sample, this clonotype was seen a few times. J is TRBJ1-1 and V is TRBV6-5, with TRBD1 identical over 11 bases. Germline loops: CDR1 MNHEY, CDR2 SVGAGI. This CDR3 spans 15 amino acids. The V segment lost 5 bases and the J segment 0 bases; nucleotides outside the gene matches: 2. CDR3 coding DNA: TGTGCCAGCAGTGGGACAGGGGGAATGAACACTGAAGCTTTCTTT. Protein sequence: CASSGTGGMNTEAFF.

This clonotype has at least ten counts. This chain joins TRBV24-1 and TRBJ2-3; D perhaps matches TRBD2 (5 bases). V lost 3 bases and J 4 bases, leaving 19 bases between the germline ends. The CDR3 contains 17 residues. Germline V CDR1 and CDR2: KGHDR, SFDVKD. CDR3 DNA: TGTGCCACCAGTGATCTCCGGAGGTCCTCTTCCGCAGATACGCAGTATTTT. Translated: CATSDLRRSSSADTQYF.

This clonotype was observed at least ten times. This CDR3 reads CASSLGAGGTPLHF. For the CDR3, the DNA is TGTGCCAGCAGCTTAGGGGCCGGGGGAACACCCCTCCACTTT. V gene TRBV7-6 combines with J gene TRBJ1-6, with a weak D call TRBD1 (5 bases). This CDR3 is 14 amino acids long. Trimming took 1 base from V and 11 from J, leaving 12 bases between them. The germline gives CDR1 SGHVS, CDR2 FNYEAQ. The variable domain in full, completed from reference TRBV7-6 and TRBJ1-6, reads GAGVSQSPRYKVTKRGQDVALRCDPISGHVSLYWYRQALGQGPEFLTYFNYEAQQDKSGLPNDRFSAERPEGSISTLTIQRTEQRDSAMYRCASSLGAGGTPLHFGNGTRLTVT.

This clonotype has at least ten counts. The gene calls are TRBV18 and TRBJ2-3; D is undetermined. V dropped 3 bases and J dropped 2 bases, with 9 bases sitting between them. The CDR3 extends over 14 amino acids. Germline loops: CDR1 KGHSH, CDR2 LQKENI. The CDR3 nucleotides read TGTGCCAGCTCACCCAACAAGCTCACAGATACGCAGTATTTT. Its protein is CASSPNKLTDTQYF.